One and the same sample provided the 13 T cell receptor beta chains below, sequenced in a study of cytomegalovirus exposure and HLA in healthy donors. PCR amplification relied on 60 Vbeta primers (plus 13 Jbeta primers). Sequencing was performed with immunoSEQ multiplex PCR; in TCRdb, only in-frame clones are kept and a portion is missing. The sample carries about 89,000 clones, about 85% recorded once. Sequenced material: PBMCs. These receptors were taken from a man aged 35-49 years in good health and CMV-seropositive.

The count of this clone is one. The chain uses TRBV7-2 and TRBJ2-7; TRBD2 matches 9 bases. Germline V gene sequence: CDR1 SGHTA, CDR2 FQGNSA. CDR3 length equals 18 residues. Germline trimming cut 6 bases from V and 0 bases from J; bases unmatched to any gene: 15. Here the CDR3 reads CASSSGLADFYSSYEQYF. CDR3 nucleotides: TGTGCCAGCAGTTCGGGACTAGCAGATTTTTATAGCTCCTACGAGCAGTACTTC.

The genes are TRBV19 and TRBJ2-1; no definite D call. The CDR3 has 13 amino acids. Per the germline V gene, CDR1 is LNHDA and CDR2 is SQIVND (reference sequence). With 0 bases removed from V and 9 bases from J, the gap between germline ends came to 9 bases. Here the CDR3 DNA reads TGTGCCAGTAGTATAGAAGCCGCGCGTGAGCAGTTCTTC. It is translated as CASSIEAAREQFF.

This chain links TRBV7-3 with TRBJ2-1, with 12 bases identical to TRBD2. V shed 2 bases, J shed 4 bases, and the junction held 9 bases outside the gene matches. There are 18 residues in the CDR3. Germline lookup yields CDR1 SGHTA and CDR2 FQGTGA. The CDR3 bases are TGTGCCAGCAGCTTACTAGCGGGGGGGAAAGATATATACAATGAGCAGTTCTTC. It translates to CASSLLAGGKDIYNEQFF. The whole variable domain, filled in from reference TRBV7-3 and TRBJ2-1, reads GAGVSQTPSNKVTEKGKYVELRCDPISGHTALYWYRQSLGQGPEFLIYFQGTGAADDSGLPNDRFFAVRPEGSVSTLKIQRTERGDSAVYLCASSLLAGGKDIYNEQFFGPGTRLTVL.

V is TRBV23-1 and J is TRBJ2-5; the D gene is possibly TRBD1 (5 bases). TRBV23-1 is labeled an ORF, and its function is uncertain. The CDR3 is 13 amino acids. Trimming left V 4 bases short and J 0 bases short, with 6 bases between. The CDR3 is CASSPDNQETQYF. The CDR3 DNA follows: TGCGCCAGCAGTCCGGACAACCAAGAGACCCAGTACTTC.

This chain uses TRBV5-1 with TRBJ2-1; a possible D gene is TRBD2 (5 bases). The germline V and J ends were trimmed by 4 bases and 1 base, with 9 bases remaining between them. The germline V gene encodes CDR1 SGHRS and CDR2 YFSETQ. The CDR3 has 14 residues. This CDR3 is CASSGTGSYNEQFF. The CDR3 DNA sequence: TGCGCCAGCAGCGGTACGGGGTCCTACAATGAGCAGTTCTTC.

DNA for the CDR3: TGTGCCAGCAGTGCCGACAGGGCTAAGAACACTGAAGCTTTCTTT. Amino acids: CASSADRAKNTEAFF. V usage is TRBV6-5 and J usage is TRBJ1-1; 7 positions match TRBD1. Germline lookup yields CDR1 MNHEY and CDR2 SVGAGI. CDR3 length equals 15 residues. J was trimmed by 1 base and V by 5 bases; bases with no gene match: 7.

The chain links TRBV5-4 to TRBJ1-2; 9 bases are shared with TRBD1. V was pared by 3 bases and J by 7 bases, with 10 bases of the junction left unmatched. Germline CDR1 SGHNT, CDR2 YYREEE (reference sequence). The CDR3 totals 15 residues. CDR3 in amino acids: CASSSKRGQGFGYTF. CDR3 coding DNA: TGTGCCAGCAGCTCCAAAAGGGGACAGGGTTTTGGCTACACCTTC. Full variable domain (rest looked up from reference TRBV5-4 and TRBJ1-2): ETGVTQSPTHLIKTRGQQVTLRCSSQSGHNTVSWYQQALGQGPQFIFQYYREEENGRGNFPPRFSGLQFPNYSSELNVNALELDDSALYLCASSSKRGQGFGYTFGSGTRLTVV.

The chain combines TRBV10-1 with TRBJ2-3, with 10 nucleotides matching TRBD2. Unmatched junction bases numbered 8, after V lost 8 bases and J lost 3 bases. CDR1 is WNHNN and CDR2 is SYGVQD in the germline V gene (reference sequence). This CDR3 is 15 amino acids long. The CDR3 protein is CASGGLARDTDTQYF. Here the CDR3 DNA reads TGCGCCAGCGGGGGACTAGCGAGAGATACAGATACGCAGTATTTT.

The V and J genes are TRBV15 and TRBJ2-1, with no clear D. Trimming took 0 bases from V and 13 from J, leaving 13 bases between them. The CDR3 totals 13 residues. Germline CDR1 is LNHNV and CDR2 is YYDKDF (reference sequence). The CDR3 here is CATSRDKLNLQFF. CDR3 nucleotide sequence: TGTGCCACCAGCAGAGATAAGCTTAATCTTCAGTTCTTC.

V is TRBV11-2 and J is TRBJ2-2, with 9 bases lining up with TRBD1. The J segment lost 6 bases and the V segment lost 5 bases, leaving 4 bases of the junction unmatched. The CDR3 has 14 amino acids. Germline V CDR1 and CDR2: SGHAT, FQNNGV. The CDR3 coding sequence is TGTGCCAGCAGCGGACAGGGGCGAGCCGGGGAGCTGTTTTTT. Translation: CASSGQGRAGELFF.

The rearrangement uses TRBV5-1 and TRBJ1-2; 9 nucleotides align to TRBD1. V lost 5 bases and J lost 8; bases outside the gene matches: 7. Germline lookup yields CDR1 SGHRS and CDR2 YFSETQ. The CDR3 runs to 13 residues. Written as DNA, the CDR3 is TGCGCCAGCAGGAGGGACAGGGATGGAGGCTACACCTTC. This encodes CASRRDRDGGYTF.

The chain has TRBV2 and TRBJ2-7; possible D gene TRBD2, 5 bases. Looked up from germline, CDR1 is SNHLY and CDR2 is FYNNEI. The CDR3 contains 13 residues. V was pared by 3 bases and J by 2 bases, with 8 bases between. The CDR3 reads CASSDSGPYEQYF. As DNA, the CDR3 is TGTGCCAGCAGTGACAGCGGCCCCTACGAGCAGTACTTC.

This rearrangement joins TRBV4-1 to TRBJ2-7, with 7 bases identical to TRBD1. J gave up 4 bases and V 4 bases, and 13 bases lay outside the gene matches. The CDR3 consists of 16 residues. Per the germline V gene, CDR1 is MGHRA and CDR2 is YSYEKL. CDR3 residues: CASSPRPDRVGYEQYF. In DNA, the CDR3 is TGCGCCAGCAGCCCCCGGCCAGACAGGGTCGGGTACGAGCAGTACTTC.